Sequencing of this TCR beta chain was carried out in a study of Graves' ophthalmopathy and Graves' hyperthyroidism. Whole-study context: Ahead of any treatment, peripheral blood was obtained at the initial diagnosis.

RNA served as the template for amplifying TCR beta CDR3 regions. First-round RT-PCR employed HTBI primers, with a second-round multiplex PCR after it. TCRdb re-called the multiplex PCR reads with MiXCR, one entry per CDR3 protein. The repertoire holds about 700,000 distinct CDR3 sequences, with roughly two fifths as singletons. This clonotype was seen many times. Antigen specificity is unknown. Study-level results: Separation of ophthalmopathy from stable hyperthyroidism was achieved by a 13-signature model, at approximately 87% sensitivity and 81.08% specificity.

Germline V lookup: CDR1 SQVTM, CDR2 ANQGSEA. The CDR3 sequence is 13 residues long. Germline trimming cut 4 bases from V and 5 bases from J; bases unmatched to any gene: 6. Having ophthalmopathy, the donors showed moderate-to-severe activity, CAS ≥3 and NOSPECS ≥4, with disease lasting under 3 months. Patients with other autoimmune diseases, uncontrolled infections, pregnancy or lactation were excluded. The sequenced sample consisted of peripheral blood. This TCR came from an adult man with Graves' ophthalmopathy. The rearrangement links TRBV29-1 to TRBJ1-1; 8 nucleotides match TRBD1. CDR3 sequence reads: CSVGTGPGTEAFF. The CDR3 DNA is TGCAGCGTTGGGACAGGGCCTGGGACTGAAGCTTTCTTT.